The present entry profiles one TCR beta chain with its context. Its antigen is undetermined. Trimming removed 1 base from V and 4 bases from J; junction bases left unmatched: 6. This CDR3 region has 16 residues. CDR1 and CDR2 from the germline V gene are SGHNT and YENEEA. This entry belongs to a study of PD-1 blockade in classical Hodgkin lymphoma. Study-wide background: Patients were dosed intravenously with nivolumab at 3 mg/kg every 2 weeks.

Repertoires were generated with immunoSEQ multiplex PCR, while TCRdb's copy carries only in-frame clones and drops some. This table has about 25,000 clones, about 76% appearing once. The study's findings and limits: When nivolumab was started under 1 year after ASCT, patients were excluded. Newly diagnosed patients reportedly had lower baseline TCR diversity than healthy donors. The authors have not defined what causes the repertoire differences, possibly disease activity or prior therapy.

Exposure to brentuximab vedotin varied, and each patient had relapsed following autologous stem cell transplantation. The sequences come from peripheral blood mononuclear cells (PBMCs), collected before the second cycle of nivolumab. This receptor was taken from a human donor with classical Hodgkin lymphoma. This chain connects TRBV11-3 to TRBJ2-1, with 8 bases identical to TRBD2. In DNA form, the CDR3 reads TGTGCCAGCAGCTTAGGGGGTAGCGGGGAGTACAATGAGCAGTTCTTC. It translates to CASSLGGSGEYNEQFF.